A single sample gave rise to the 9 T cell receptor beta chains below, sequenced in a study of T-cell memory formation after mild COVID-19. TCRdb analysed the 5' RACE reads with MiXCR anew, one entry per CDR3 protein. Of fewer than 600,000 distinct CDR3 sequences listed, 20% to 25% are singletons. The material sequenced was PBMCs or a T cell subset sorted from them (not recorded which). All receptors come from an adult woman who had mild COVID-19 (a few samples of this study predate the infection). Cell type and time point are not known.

CDR3 loop: CASSLDRVSTEAFF. In DNA, the CDR3 is TGTGCCAGTAGTCTGGACAGGGTTAGCACTGAAGCTTTCTTT. The rearrangement uses TRBV19 and TRBJ1-1, with 8 bases matching TRBD1. CDR3 length: 14 amino acids. Germline assignment: CDR1 LNHDA and CDR2 SQIVND (reference sequence). The V and J ends lost 5 bases and 4 bases, in that order; junction bases with no gene match: 6.

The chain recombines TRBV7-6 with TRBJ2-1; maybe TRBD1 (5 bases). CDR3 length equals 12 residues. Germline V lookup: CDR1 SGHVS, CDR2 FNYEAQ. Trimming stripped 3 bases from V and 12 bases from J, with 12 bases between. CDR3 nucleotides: TGTGCCAGCAGCTTGGATGCAGGGATGCAGTTCTTC. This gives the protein CASSLDAGMQFF. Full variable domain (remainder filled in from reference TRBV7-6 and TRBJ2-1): GAGVSQSPRYKVTKRGQDVALRCDPISGHVSLYWYRQALGQGPEFLTYFNYEAQQDKSGLPNDRFSAERPEGSISTLTIQRTEQRDSAMYRCASSLDAGMQFFGPGTRLTVL.

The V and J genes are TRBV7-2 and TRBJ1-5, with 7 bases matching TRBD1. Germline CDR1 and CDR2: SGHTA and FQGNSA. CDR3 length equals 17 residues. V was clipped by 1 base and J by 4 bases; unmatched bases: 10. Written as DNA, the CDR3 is TGTGCCAGCAGCTTAGTGGGGTTACTGGACAGGAATCAGCCCCAGCATTTT. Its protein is CASSLVGLLDRNQPQHF.

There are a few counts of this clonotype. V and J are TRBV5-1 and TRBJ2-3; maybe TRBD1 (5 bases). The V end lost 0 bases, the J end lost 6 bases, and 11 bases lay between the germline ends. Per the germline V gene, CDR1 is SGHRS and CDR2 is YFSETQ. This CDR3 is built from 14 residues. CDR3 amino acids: CASSLGKGPDTQYF. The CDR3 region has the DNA TGCGCCAGCAGCTTGGGCAAGGGGCCGGATACGCAGTATTTT.

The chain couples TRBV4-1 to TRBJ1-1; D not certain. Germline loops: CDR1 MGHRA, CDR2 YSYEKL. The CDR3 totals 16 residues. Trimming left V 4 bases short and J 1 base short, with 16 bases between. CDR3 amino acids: CASSPLGLFGNTEAFF. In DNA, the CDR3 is TGCGCCAGCAGCCCCTTGGGTCTATTTGGGAACACTGAAGCTTTCTTT.

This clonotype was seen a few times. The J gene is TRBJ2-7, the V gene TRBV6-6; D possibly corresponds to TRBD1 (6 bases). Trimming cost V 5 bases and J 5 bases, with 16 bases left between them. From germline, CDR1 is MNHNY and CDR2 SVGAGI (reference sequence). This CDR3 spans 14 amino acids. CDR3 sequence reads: CASSQQGTTNEQYF. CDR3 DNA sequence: TGTGCCAGCAGTCAACAAGGGACAACCAACGAGCAGTACTTC.

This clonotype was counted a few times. CDR3 in DNA: TGTGCCAGCAGTTTAAATAGGTGGCAGGGACCCCGCGACCCCTACGAGCAGTACTTC. It encodes CASSLNRWQGPRDPYEQYF. This chain uses TRBV27 with TRBJ2-7; D possibly uses TRBD1 or TRBD2 (5 bases each). Germline assignment: CDR1 MNHEY and CDR2 SMNVEV (reference sequence). The CDR3 length is 19 residues. V was pared by 2 bases and J by 2 bases, with 25 bases between.

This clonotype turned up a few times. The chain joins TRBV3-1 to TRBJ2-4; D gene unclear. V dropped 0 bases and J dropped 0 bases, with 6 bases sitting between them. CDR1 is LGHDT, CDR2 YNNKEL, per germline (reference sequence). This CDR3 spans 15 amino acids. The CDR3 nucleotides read TGTGCCAGCAGCCAAGAAACAGTAGCCAAAAACATTCAGTACTTC. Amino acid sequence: CASSQETVAKNIQYF.

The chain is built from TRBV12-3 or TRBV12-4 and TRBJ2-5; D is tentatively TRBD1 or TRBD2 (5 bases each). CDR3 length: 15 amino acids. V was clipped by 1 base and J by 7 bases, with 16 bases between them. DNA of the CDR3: TGTGCCAGCAGTTTAGGTGGCCAGGGTCGGGGGACCCAGTACTTC. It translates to CASSLGGQGRGTQYF.